The sequence of this TCR beta chain was determined in a study of blood T cell repertoires in COVID-19. The table came from immunoSEQ multiplex PCR; TCRdb's copy has only in-frame clones and leaves some out. Of fewer than 35,000 clones listed, 85% to 90% are singletons. CDR1 SGHTA and CDR2 FQGTGA come from the germline V gene. The CDR3 totals 16 residues. V lost 5 bases, J lost 0 bases, and 14 bases lay in between. The sample comprised peripheral blood. The TCR sequence derives from a human donor in a cohort sampled during active COVID-19. The chain is built from TRBV7-3 and TRBJ2-1, with TRBD2 as a possible D gene (5 bases). CDR3 nucleotide sequence: TGTGCCAGCAGCCCTTCAGCGGAGTCCTCCTACAATGAGCAGTTCTTC. Translated: CASSPSAESSYNEQFF.